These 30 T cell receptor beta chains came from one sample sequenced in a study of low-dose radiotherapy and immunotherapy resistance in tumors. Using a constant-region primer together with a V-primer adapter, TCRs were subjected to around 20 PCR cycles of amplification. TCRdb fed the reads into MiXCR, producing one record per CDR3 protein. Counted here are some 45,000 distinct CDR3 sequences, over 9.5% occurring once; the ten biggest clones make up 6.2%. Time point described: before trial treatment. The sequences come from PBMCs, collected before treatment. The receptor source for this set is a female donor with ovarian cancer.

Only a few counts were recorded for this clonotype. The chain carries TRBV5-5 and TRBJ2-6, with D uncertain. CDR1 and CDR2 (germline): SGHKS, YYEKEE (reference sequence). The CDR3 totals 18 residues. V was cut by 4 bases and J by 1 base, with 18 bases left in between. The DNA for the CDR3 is TGTGCCAGCAGCCTGGTGGGCAGTTCAAAGTCTGGGGCCAACGTCCTGACTTTC. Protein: CASSLVGSSKSGANVLTF.

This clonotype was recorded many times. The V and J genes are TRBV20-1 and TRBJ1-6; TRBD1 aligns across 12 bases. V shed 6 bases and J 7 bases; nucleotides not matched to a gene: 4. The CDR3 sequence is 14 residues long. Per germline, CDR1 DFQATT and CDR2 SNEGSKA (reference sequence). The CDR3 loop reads CSALGQGANSPLHF. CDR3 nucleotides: TGCAGTGCCTTGGGACAGGGGGCAAATTCACCCCTCCACTTT.

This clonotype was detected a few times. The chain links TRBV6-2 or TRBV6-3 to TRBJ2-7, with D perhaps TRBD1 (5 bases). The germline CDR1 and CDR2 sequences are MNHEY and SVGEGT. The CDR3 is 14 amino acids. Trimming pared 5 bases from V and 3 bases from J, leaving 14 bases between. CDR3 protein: CASSLVDRHYEQYF. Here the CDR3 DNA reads TGTGCCAGCAGTCTGGTCGACAGACACTACGAGCAGTACTTC.

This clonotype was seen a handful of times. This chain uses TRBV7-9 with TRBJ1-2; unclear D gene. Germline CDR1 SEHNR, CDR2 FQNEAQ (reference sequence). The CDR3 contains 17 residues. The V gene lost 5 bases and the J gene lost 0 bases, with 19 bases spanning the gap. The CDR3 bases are TGTGCCAGCAGCCCCCCGGGTTGGGATACGGCTAACTATGGCTACACCTTC. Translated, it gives CASSPPGWDTANYGYTF.

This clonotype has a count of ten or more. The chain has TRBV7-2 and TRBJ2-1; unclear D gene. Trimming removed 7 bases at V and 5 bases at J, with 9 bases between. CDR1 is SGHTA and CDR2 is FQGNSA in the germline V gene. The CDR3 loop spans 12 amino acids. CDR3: CASTPFHNEQFF. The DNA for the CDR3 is TGTGCCAGCACCCCCTTCCACAATGAGCAGTTCTTC.

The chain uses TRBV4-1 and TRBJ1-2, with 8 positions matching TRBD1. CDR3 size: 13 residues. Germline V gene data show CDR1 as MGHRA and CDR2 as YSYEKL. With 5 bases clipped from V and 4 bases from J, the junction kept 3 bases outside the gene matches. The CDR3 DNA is TGCGCCAGCAGCGACAGGGGTGGCTATGGCTACACCTTC. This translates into CASSDRGGYGYTF.

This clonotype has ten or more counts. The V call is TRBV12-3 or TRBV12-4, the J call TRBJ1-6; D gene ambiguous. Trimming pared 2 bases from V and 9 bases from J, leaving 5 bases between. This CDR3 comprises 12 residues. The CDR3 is CASSLRPSPLHF. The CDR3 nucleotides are TGTGCCAGCAGTTTAAGACCTTCACCCCTCCACTTT.

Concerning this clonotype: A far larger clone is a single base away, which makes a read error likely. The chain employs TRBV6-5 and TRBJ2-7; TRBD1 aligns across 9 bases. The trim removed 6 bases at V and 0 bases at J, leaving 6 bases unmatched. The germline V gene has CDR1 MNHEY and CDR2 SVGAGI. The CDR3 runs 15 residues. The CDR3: CASRRTGEPSYEQYF. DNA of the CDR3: TGTGCCAGCAGACGGACAGGGGAACCCTCCTACGAGCAGTACTTC.

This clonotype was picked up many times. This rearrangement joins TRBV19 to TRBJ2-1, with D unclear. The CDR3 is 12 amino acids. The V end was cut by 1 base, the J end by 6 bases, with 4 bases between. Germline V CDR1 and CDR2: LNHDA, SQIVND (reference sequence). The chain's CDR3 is CASSIVRNEQFF. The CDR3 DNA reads TGTGCCAGTAGTATAGTACGCAATGAGCAGTTCTTC.

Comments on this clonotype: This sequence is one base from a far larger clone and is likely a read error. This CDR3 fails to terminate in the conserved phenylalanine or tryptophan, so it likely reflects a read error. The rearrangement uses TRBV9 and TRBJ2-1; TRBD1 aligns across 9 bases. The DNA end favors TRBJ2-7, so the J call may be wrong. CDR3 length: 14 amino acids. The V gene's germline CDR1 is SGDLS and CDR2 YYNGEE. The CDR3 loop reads CASARGQGSYEQYL. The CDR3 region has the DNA TGTGCCAGCGCCAGGGGACAGGGATCCTACGAGCAGTACTTG.

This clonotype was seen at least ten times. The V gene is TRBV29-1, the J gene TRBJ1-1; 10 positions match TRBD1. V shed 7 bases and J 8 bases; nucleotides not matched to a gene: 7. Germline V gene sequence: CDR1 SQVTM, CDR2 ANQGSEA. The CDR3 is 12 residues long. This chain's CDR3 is CSGRTGGDEAFF. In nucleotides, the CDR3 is TGCAGCGGACGGACAGGGGGGGACGAAGCTTTCTTT.

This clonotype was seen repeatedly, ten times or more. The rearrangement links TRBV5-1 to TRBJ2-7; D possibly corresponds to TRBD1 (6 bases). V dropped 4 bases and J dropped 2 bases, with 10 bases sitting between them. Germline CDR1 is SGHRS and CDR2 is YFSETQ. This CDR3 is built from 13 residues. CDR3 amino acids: CASSRTVTYEQYF. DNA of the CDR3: TGCGCCAGCAGCCGGACAGTGACCTACGAGCAGTACTTC.

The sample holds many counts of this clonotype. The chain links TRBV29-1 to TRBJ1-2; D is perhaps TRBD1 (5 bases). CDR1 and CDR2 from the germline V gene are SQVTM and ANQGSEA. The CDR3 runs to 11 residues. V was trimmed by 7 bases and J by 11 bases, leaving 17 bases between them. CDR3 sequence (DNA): TGCAGCGCCGGGGGTCCCGGAGATTACACCTTC. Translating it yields CSAGGPGDYTF.

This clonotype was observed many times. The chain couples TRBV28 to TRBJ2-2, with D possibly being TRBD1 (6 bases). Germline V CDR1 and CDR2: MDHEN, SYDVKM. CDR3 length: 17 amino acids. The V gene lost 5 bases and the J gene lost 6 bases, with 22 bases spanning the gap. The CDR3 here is CASSPPVHPQGSGELFF. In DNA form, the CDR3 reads TGTGCCAGCAGTCCCCCCGTCCACCCCCAGGGGTCCGGGGAGCTGTTTTTT.

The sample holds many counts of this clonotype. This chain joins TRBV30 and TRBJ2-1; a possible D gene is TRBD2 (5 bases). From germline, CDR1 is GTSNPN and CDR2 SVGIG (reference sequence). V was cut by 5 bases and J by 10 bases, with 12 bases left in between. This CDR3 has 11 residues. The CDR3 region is CAWGSSGEQFF. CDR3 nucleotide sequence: TGTGCCTGGGGGTCGTCGGGGGAGCAGTTCTTC.

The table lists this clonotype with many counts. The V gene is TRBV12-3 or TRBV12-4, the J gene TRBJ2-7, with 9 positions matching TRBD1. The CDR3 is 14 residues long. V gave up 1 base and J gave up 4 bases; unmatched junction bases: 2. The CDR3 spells CASSLGGQGYEQYF. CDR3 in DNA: TGTGCCAGCAGTTTAGGAGGACAGGGGTACGAGCAGTACTTC.

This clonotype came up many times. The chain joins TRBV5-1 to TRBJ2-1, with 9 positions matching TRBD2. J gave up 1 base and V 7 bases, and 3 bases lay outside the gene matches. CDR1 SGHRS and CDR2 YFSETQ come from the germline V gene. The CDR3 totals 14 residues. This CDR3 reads CASRLAGSYNEQFF. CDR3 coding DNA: TGCGCCAGCCGTCTAGCGGGATCCTACAATGAGCAGTTCTTC.

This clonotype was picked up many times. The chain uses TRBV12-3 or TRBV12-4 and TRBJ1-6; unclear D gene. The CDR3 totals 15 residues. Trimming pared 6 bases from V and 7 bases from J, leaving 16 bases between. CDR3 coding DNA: TGTGCCAGCAGCTTACAGCTAATGGGAAATTCACCCCTCCACTTT. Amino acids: CASSLQLMGNSPLHF.

The CDR3 coding sequence is TGTGCCCCCGGGGGCGTTACCTACACGCAGTACTTC. This codes for CAPGGVTYTQYF. The gene calls are TRBV7-9 and TRBJ2-7; D tentatively reads TRBD1 or TRBD2 (6 bases each). Deletions cut 11 bases from V and 9 bases from J, with 20 bases between. The germline V gene encodes CDR1 SEHNR and CDR2 FQNEAQ (reference sequence). The CDR3 spans 12 residues. The full variable domain, with the rest looked up from reference TRBV7-9 and TRBJ2-7, is DTGVSQNPRHKITKRGQNVTFRCDPISEHNRLYWYRQTLGQGPEFLTYFQNEAQLEKSRLLSDRFSAERPKGSFSTLEIQRTEQGDSAMYLCAPGGVTYTQYFGPGTRLTVT.

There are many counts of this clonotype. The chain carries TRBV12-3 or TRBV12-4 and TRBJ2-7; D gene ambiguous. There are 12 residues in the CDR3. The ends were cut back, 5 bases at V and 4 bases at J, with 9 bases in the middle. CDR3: CASSLLLYEQYF. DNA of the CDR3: TGTGCCAGCAGTCTCCTCCTTTACGAGCAGTACTTC.

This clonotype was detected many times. CDR3 protein: CASRARVYNEQFF. The CDR3 region has the DNA TGTGCCAGTAGGGCCAGGGTCTACAATGAGCAGTTCTTC. J is TRBJ2-1 and V is TRBV6-6; maybe TRBD1 (5 bases). CDR3 length: 13 residues. V gave up 9 bases and J gave up 3 bases, with 12 bases separating them. The germline V gene encodes CDR1 MNHNY and CDR2 SVGAGI (reference sequence).

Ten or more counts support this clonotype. CDR3 coding DNA: TGTGCCAGCAGCCAGCAGACAGGGTACAATGAGCAGTTCTTC. This encodes CASSQQTGYNEQFF. The chain combines TRBV14 with TRBJ2-1; 7 bases are a match to TRBD1. The CDR3 consists of 14 residues. The germline gives CDR1 SGHDN, CDR2 FVKESK. V dropped 3 bases and J dropped 4; count of bases not matched to a gene: 3. Complete variable domain (other parts from reference TRBV14 and TRBJ2-1): EAGVTQFPSHSVIEKGQTVTLRCDPISGHDNLYWYRRVMGKEIKFLLHFVKESKQDESGMPNNRFLAERTGGTYSTLKVQPAELEDSGVYFCASSQQTGYNEQFFGPGTRLTVL.

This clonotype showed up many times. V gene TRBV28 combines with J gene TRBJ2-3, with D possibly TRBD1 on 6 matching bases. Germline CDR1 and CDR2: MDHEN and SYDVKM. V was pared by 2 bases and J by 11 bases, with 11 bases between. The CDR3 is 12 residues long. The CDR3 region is CASSLGDMRQYF. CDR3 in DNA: TGTGCCAGCAGTTTAGGGGACATGCGGCAGTATTTT.

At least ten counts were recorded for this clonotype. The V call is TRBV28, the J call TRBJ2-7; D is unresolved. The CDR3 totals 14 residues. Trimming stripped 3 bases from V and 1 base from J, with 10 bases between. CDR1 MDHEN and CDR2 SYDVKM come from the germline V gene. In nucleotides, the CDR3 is TGTGCCAGCAGTTTGTCGGGCGGATCCTACGAGCAGTACTTC. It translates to CASSLSGGSYEQYF.

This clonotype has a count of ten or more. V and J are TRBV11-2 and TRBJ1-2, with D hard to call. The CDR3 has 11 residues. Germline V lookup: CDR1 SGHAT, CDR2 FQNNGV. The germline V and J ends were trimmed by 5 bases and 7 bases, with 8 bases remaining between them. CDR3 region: CASSDAGGYTF. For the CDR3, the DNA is TGTGCCAGCAGCGACGCGGGTGGCTACACCTTC.

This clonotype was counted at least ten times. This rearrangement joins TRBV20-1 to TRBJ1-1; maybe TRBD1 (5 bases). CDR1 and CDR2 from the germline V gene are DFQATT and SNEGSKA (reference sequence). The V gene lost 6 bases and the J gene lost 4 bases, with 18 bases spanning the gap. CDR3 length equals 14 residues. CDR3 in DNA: TGCAGTGCCCTGGGGACCCCCCGGCCCACTGAAGCTTTCTTT. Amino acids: CSALGTPRPTEAFF.

The CDR3 protein is CASSLGQGSSYEQYF. CDR3 sequence (DNA): TGTGCCAGCTCACTCGGACAGGGGAGCTCCTACGAGCAGTACTTC. The chain is built from TRBV18 and TRBJ2-7; 9 bases are a match to TRBD1. CDR1 is KGHSH and CDR2 is LQKENI in the germline V gene. Trimming at V came to 4 bases and at J to 0 bases, leaving 4 bases not matched to a gene. The CDR3 runs to 15 residues.

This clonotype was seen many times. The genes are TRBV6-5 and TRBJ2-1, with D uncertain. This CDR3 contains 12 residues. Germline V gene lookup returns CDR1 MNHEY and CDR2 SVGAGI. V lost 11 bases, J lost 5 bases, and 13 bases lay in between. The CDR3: CASVSHDNEQFF. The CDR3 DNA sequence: TGTGCCTCCGTGTCACACGACAATGAGCAGTTCTTC.

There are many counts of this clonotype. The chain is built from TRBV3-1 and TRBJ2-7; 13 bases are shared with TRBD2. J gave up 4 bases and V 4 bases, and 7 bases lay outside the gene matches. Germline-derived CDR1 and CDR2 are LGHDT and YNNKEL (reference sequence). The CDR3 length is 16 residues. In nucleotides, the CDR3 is TGTGCCAGCAGCCGGGGGACTAGCGGGACCGCTTACGAGCAGTACTTC. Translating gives CASSRGTSGTAYEQYF.

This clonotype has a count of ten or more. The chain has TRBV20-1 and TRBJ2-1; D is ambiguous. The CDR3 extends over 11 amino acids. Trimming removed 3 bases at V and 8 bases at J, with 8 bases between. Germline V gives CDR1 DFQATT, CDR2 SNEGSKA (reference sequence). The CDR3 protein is CSASLSDEQFF. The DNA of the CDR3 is TGCAGTGCTAGTTTGTCCGATGAGCAGTTCTTC.